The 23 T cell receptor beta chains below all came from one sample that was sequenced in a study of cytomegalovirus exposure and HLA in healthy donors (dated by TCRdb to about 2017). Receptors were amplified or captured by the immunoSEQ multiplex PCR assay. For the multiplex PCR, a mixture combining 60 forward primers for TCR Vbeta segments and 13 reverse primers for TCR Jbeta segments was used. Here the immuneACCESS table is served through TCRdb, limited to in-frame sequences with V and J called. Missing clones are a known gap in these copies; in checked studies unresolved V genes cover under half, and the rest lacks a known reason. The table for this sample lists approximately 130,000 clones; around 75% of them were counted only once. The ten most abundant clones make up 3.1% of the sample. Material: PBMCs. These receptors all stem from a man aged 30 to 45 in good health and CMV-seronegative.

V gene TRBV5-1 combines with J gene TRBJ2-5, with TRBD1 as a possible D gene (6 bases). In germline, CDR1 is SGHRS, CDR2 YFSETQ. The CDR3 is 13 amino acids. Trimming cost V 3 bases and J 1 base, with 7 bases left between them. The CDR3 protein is CASSWDIQETQYF. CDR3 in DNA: TGCGCCAGCAGCTGGGACATCCAAGAGACCCAGTACTTC.

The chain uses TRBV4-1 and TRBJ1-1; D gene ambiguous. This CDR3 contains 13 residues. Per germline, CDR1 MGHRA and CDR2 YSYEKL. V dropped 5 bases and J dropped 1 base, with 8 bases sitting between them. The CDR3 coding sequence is TGCGCCAGCAGCGAGTATCCGAACACTGAAGCTTTCTTT. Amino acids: CASSEYPNTEAFF.

The CDR3 reads CASEGGSHGELFF. The CDR3 bases are TGTGCCAGCGAAGGGGGCTCCCACGGGGAGCTGTTTTTT. V is TRBV28 and J is TRBJ2-2, with 7 bases matching TRBD1. The CDR3 is made up of 13 amino acids. Trimming removed 8 bases from V and 7 bases from J; junction bases left unmatched: 7. Germline V gene data show CDR1 as MDHEN and CDR2 as SYDVKM. The full variable domain, rest sourced from reference TRBV28 and TRBJ2-2, is DVKVTQSSRYLVKRTGEKVFLECVQDMDHENMFWYRQDPGLGLRLIYFSYDVKMKEKGDIPEGYSVSREKKERFSLILESASTNQTSMYLCASEGGSHGELFFGEGSRLTVL.

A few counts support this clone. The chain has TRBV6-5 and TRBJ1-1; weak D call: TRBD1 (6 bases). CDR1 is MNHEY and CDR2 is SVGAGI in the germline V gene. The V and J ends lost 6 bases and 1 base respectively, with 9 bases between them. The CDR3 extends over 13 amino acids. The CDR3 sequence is CASRKTGNTEAFF. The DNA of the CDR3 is TGTGCCAGCAGAAAGACAGGGAACACTGAAGCTTTCTTT.

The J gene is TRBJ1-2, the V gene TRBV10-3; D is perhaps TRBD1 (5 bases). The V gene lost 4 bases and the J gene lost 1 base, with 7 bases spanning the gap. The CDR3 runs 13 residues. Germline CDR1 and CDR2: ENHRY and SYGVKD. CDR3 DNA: TGTGCCATCAGTGTGGGACTTAACTATGGCTACACCTTC. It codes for CAISVGLNYGYTF.

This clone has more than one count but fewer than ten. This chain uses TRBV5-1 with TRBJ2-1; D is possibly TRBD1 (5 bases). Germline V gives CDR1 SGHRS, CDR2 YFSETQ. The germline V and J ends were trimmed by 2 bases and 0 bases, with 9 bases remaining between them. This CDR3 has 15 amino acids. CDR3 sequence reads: CASSLQDSSYNEQFF. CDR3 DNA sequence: TGCGCCAGCAGCTTACAGGATAGCTCCTACAATGAGCAGTTCTTC.

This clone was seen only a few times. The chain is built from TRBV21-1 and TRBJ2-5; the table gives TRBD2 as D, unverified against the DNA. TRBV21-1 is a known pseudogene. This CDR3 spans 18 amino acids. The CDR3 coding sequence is TGTGCCAGCAGCAAAGTCCGCCCTAGCGACTACTTCCCAGAGACCCAGTACTTC. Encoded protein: CASSKVRPSDYFPETQYF.

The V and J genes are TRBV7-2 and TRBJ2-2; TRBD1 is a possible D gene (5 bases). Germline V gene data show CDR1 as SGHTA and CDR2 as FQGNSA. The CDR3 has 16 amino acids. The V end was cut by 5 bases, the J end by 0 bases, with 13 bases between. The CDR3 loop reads CASSLRAGSNTGELFF. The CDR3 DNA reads TGTGCCAGCAGCCTCAGGGCCGGGTCGAACACCGGGGAGCTGTTTTTT.

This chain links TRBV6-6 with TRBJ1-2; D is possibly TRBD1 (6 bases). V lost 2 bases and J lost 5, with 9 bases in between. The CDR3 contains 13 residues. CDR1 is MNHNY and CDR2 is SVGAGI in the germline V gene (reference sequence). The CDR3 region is CASSYQQGYGYTF. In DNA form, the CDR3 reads TGTGCCAGCAGTTACCAACAGGGATATGGCTACACCTTC.

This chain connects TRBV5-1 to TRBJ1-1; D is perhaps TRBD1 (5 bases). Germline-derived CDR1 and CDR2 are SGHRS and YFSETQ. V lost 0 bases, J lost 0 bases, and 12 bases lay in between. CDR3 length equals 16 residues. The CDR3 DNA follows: TGCGCCAGCAGCTTGGAGCGAGACAGCATGAACACTGAAGCTTTCTTT. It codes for CASSLERDSMNTEAFF.

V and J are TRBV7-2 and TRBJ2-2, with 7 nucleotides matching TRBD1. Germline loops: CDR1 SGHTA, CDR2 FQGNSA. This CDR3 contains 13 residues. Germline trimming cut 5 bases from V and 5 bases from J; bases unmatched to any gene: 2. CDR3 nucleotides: TGTGCCAGCAGCCCAGGGGGAACCGGGGAGCTGTTTTTT. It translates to CASSPGGTGELFF.

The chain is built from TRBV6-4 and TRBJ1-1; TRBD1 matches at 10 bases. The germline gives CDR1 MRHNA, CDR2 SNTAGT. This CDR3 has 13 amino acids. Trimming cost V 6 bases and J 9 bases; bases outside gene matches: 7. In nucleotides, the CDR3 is TGTGCCAGCAGGCCCGGACAGGGGGATAAAGCTTTCTTT. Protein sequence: CASRPGQGDKAFF.

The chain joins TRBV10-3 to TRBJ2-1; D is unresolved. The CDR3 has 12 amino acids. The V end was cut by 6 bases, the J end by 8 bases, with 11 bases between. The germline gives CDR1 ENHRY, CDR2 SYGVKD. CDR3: CAIRVRSDEQFF. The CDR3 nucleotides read TGTGCCATCAGAGTCAGAAGCGATGAGCAGTTCTTC.

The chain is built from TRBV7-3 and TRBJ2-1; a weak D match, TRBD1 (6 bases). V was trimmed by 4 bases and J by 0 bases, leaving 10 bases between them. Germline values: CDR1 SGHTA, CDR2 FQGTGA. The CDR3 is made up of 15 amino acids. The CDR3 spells CASSYDRSSYNEQFF. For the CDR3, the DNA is TGTGCCAGCAGCTACGACAGGAGCTCCTACAATGAGCAGTTCTTC.

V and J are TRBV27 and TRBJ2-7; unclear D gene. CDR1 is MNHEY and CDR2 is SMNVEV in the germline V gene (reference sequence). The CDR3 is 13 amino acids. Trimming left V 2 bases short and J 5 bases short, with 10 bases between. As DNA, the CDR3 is TGTGCCAGCAGTTTAACAGAATCCCACGAGCAGTACTTC. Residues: CASSLTESHEQYF.

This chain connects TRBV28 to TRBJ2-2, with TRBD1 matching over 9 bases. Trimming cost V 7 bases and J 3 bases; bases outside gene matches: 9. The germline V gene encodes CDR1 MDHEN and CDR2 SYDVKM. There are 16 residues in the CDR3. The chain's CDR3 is CASTTTGGHDTGELFF. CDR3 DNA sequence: TGTGCCAGCACCACAACAGGGGGCCATGACACCGGGGAGCTGTTTTTT.

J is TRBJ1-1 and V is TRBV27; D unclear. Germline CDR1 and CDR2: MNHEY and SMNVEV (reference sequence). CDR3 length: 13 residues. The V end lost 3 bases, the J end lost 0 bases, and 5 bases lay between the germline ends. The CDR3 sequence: CASSLNLNTEAFF. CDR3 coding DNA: TGTGCCAGCAGTTTGAACTTGAACACTGAAGCTTTCTTT.

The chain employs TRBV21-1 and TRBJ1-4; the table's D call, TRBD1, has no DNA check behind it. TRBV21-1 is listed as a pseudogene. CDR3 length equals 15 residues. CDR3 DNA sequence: TGTGCCAGCAGCAAAGCGCCAGGGCATAATGAAAAACTGTTTTTT. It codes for CASSKAPGHNEKLFF.

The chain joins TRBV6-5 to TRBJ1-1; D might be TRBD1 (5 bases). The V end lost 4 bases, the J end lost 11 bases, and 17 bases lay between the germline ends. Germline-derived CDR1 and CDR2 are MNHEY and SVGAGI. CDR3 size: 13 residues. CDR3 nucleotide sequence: TGTGCCAGCAGTTCCACCGGGGGGAACGGGGCTTTCTTT. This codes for CASSSTGGNGAFF.

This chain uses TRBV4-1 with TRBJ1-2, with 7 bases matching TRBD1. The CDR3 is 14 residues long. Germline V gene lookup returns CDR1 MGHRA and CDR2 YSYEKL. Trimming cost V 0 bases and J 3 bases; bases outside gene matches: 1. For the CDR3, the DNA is TGCGCCAGCAGCCAAGAAACAGGGGACTATGGCTACACCTTC. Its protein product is CASSQETGDYGYTF.

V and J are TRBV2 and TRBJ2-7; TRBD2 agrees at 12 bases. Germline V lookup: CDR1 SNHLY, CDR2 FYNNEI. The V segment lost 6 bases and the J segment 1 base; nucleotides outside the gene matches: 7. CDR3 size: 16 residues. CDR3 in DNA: TGTGCCAGCAGAAGGACTAGCGGGATGGGGTCCTACGAGCAGTACTTC. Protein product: CASRRTSGMGSYEQYF.

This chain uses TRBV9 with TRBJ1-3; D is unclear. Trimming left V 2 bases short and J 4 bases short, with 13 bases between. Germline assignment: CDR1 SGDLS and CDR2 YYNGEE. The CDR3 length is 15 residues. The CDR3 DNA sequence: TGTGCCAGCAGCGTGGCAGGCCGGTTGGGAAACACCATATATTTT. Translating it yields CASSVAGRLGNTIYF.

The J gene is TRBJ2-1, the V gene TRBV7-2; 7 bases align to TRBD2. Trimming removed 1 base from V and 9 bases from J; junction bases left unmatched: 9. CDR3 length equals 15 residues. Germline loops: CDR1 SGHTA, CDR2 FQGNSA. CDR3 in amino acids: CASSLEARGGTEQFF. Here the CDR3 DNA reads TGTGCCAGCAGCTTAGAGGCGCGGGGAGGGACTGAGCAGTTCTTC.